Each of the 28 T cell receptor beta chains below was sequenced from the same sample in a study of blood T cell repertoires in COVID-19. Only in-frame clones appear in the TCRdb table, and some are missing; sequencing was by immunoSEQ multiplex PCR. Counted here are 350,000 to 450,000 clones, 85% occurring once; the ten biggest clones make up 3.6%. Source material: peripheral blood. These receptors all stem from a woman between 18 and 29 years old with acute or convalescent COVID-19.

The table lists this clone with a count of one. The gene calls are TRBV5-8 and TRBJ2-2, with D unclear. CDR1 SGHTS and CDR2 YDEGEE come from the germline V gene. Trimming pared 2 bases from V and 2 bases from J, leaving 7 bases between. This CDR3 is built from 14 residues. Here the CDR3 reads CASSFRENTGELFF. In nucleotides, the CDR3 is TGTGCCAGCAGCTTTCGAGAAAACACCGGGGAGCTGTTTTTT.

The V call is TRBV18, the J call TRBJ1-5; 7 bases fit TRBD1. Germline V lookup: CDR1 KGHSH, CDR2 LQKENI. The trim removed 2 bases at V and 4 bases at J, leaving 8 bases unmatched. The CDR3 loop spans 16 amino acids. The CDR3 region is CASSPRQGVSNQPQHF. The CDR3 coding sequence is TGTGCCAGCTCACCAAGGCAGGGGGTGTCAAATCAGCCCCAGCATTTT. The whole variable domain, filled in from reference TRBV18 and TRBJ1-5, reads NAGVMQNPRHLVRRRGQEARLRCSPMKGHSHVYWYRQLPEEGLKFMVYLQKENIIDESGMPKERFSAEFPKEGPSILRIQQVVRGDSAAYFCASSPRQGVSNQPQHFGDGTRLSIL.

This clone has a handful of counts. The chain couples TRBV30 to TRBJ1-1; 7 nucleotides match TRBD1. Trimming cost V 5 bases and J 0 bases; bases outside gene matches: 9. Germline CDR1 is GTSNPN and CDR2 is SVGIG (reference sequence). This CDR3 comprises 15 residues. The CDR3 coding sequence is TGTGCCTGGGTGACAGGGATGGGCATGAACACTGAAGCTTTCTTT. The encoded protein is CAWVTGMGMNTEAFF.

The V call is TRBV27, the J call TRBJ1-4, with 8 bases aligning to TRBD1. CDR1 is MNHEY, CDR2 SMNVEV, per germline (reference sequence). This CDR3 spans 14 amino acids. Trimming removed 3 bases from V and 8 bases from J; junction bases left unmatched: 5. The CDR3 DNA is TGTGCCAGCAGTTTGACAGGGGTGGACGAAAAACTGTTTTTT. Translated: CASSLTGVDEKLFF. Full variable domain (rest looked up from reference TRBV27 and TRBJ1-4): EAQVTQNPRYLITVTGKKLTVTCSQNMNHEYMSWYRQDPGLGLRQIYYSMNVEVTDKGDVPEGYKVSRKEKRNFPLILESPSPNQTSLYFCASSLTGVDEKLFFGSGTQLSVL.

The V gene is TRBV15, the J gene TRBJ1-2; D remains ambiguous. The CDR3 is made up of 15 amino acids. The V gene's germline CDR1 is LNHNV and CDR2 YYDKDF (reference sequence). The ends were cut back, 0 bases at V and 4 bases at J, with 12 bases in the middle. CDR3 DNA sequence: TGTGCCACCAGCAGAGATCGCGGAGGAATCTATGGCTACACCTTC. The encoded protein is CATSRDRGGIYGYTF. Full variable domain (rest looked up from reference TRBV15 and TRBJ1-2): DAMVIQNPRYQVTQFGKPVTLSCSQTLNHNVMYWYQQKSSQAPKLLFHYYDKDFNNEADTPDNFQSRRPNTSFCFLDIRSPGLGDTAMYLCATSRDRGGIYGYTFGSGTRLTVV.

J is TRBJ1-4 and V is TRBV29-1; a possible D gene is TRBD1 (6 bases). Looked up from germline, CDR1 is SQVTM and CDR2 is ANQGSEA. Trimming took 4 bases from V and 8 from J, leaving 14 bases between them. CDR3 length: 13 residues. CDR3 coding DNA: TGCAGCGTTGCGACAGGATCCGGCGAAAAACTGTTTTTT. It translates to CSVATGSGEKLFF.

The V call is TRBV5-4, the J call TRBJ2-2; the match to TRBD2 covers 11 bases. The length of the CDR3 is 19 residues. Germline V gives CDR1 SGHNT, CDR2 YYREEE (reference sequence). Trimming at V came to 4 bases and at J to 0 bases, leaving 11 bases not matched to a gene. The CDR3 DNA sequence: TGTGCCAGCAGCAACGACCTAGCGGGGGGTTTTTCGAACACCGGGGAGCTGTTTTTT. Its translation is CASSNDLAGGFSNTGELFF.

V is TRBV19 and J is TRBJ1-5; D gene uncertain. Per the germline V gene, CDR1 is LNHDA and CDR2 is SQIVND (reference sequence). The CDR3 covers 15 residues. With 2 bases removed from V and 6 bases from J, the gap between germline ends came to 14 bases. The CDR3 protein is CASSILTEGVQPQHF. CDR3 coding DNA: TGTGCCAGTAGTATATTAACAGAGGGAGTTCAGCCCCAGCATTTT. Supplemented by reference TRBV19 and TRBJ1-5, the full variable domain reads DGGITQSPKYLFRKEGQNVTLSCEQNLNHDAMYWYRQDPGQGLRLIYYSQIVNDFQKGDIAEGYSVSREKKESFPLTVTSAQKNPTAFYLCASSILTEGVQPQHFGDGTRLSIL.

In this sample, this clone turned up once. This chain uses TRBV13 with TRBJ1-1, with D possibly TRBD1 on 5 matching bases. Germline V lookup: CDR1 PRHDT, CDR2 FYEKMQ (reference sequence). V shed 2 bases and J shed 0 bases, with 10 bases lying between them. The CDR3 is made up of 15 amino acids. The CDR3 nucleotides are TGTGCCAGCAGCTTATCAGGGAGGATGAACACTGAAGCTTTCTTT. This gives the protein CASSLSGRMNTEAFF.

The rearrangement uses TRBV6-6 and TRBJ1-2, with D perhaps matching TRBD1 (5 bases). Between the trimmed V and J ends, which lost 5 bases and 13 bases, there was a span of 14 bases. This CDR3 comprises 11 residues. The germline V gene has CDR1 MNHNY and CDR2 SVGAGI (reference sequence). As DNA, the CDR3 is TGTGCCAGCAGTCCCCAGGGCCTATGCACCTTC. Amino acids: CASSPQGLCTF.

This chain links TRBV10-1 with TRBJ1-1; tentatively, D is TRBD1 (5 bases). The CDR3 consists of 15 residues. The germline V and J ends were trimmed by 1 base and 0 bases, with 9 bases remaining between them. The germline V gene encodes CDR1 WNHNN and CDR2 SYGVQD (reference sequence). As DNA, the CDR3 is TGCGCCAGCAGTGAGTATCCAGGGATGAACACTGAAGCTTTCTTT. Translating it yields CASSEYPGMNTEAFF.

The chain joins TRBV12-5 to TRBJ2-2; 9 positions agree with TRBD1. The CDR3 extends over 16 amino acids. Germline CDR1 LGHNT, CDR2 FRNRAP. V shed 6 bases and J 7 bases; nucleotides not matched to a gene: 12. The CDR3 loop is CASGPPGQGIVGELFF. DNA of the CDR3: TGTGCTAGTGGCCCCCCGGGACAGGGAATTGTCGGGGAGCTGTTTTTT.

The chain employs TRBV27 and TRBJ2-5, with D unresolved. CDR1 is MNHEY, CDR2 SMNVEV, per germline (reference sequence). Trimming stripped 0 bases from V and 3 bases from J, with 5 bases between. The CDR3 contains 13 residues. CDR3 bases: TGTGCCAGCAGTTTATCGGCGGAAGAGACCCAGTACTTC. This encodes CASSLSAEETQYF.

This chain connects TRBV3-1 (or the pseudogene TRBV3-2) to TRBJ2-7; 8 bases align to TRBD1. The junction had 5 bases not matched to a gene; V was cut back by 0 bases and J by 4 bases. The CDR3 covers 15 residues. Germline-derived CDR1 and CDR2 are LGHDT and YNNKEL (reference sequence). The CDR3 DNA is TGTGCCAGCAGCCAAGATGCCGGACAGGGTTACGAGCAGTACTTC. Its protein product is CASSQDAGQGYEQYF.

The chain links TRBV7-3 to TRBJ1-1; no definite D call. V gave up 1 base and J gave up 1 base, with 4 bases separating them. The CDR3 length is 13 residues. The germline V gene has CDR1 SGHTA and CDR2 FQGTGA. CDR3 in DNA: TGTGCCAGCAGCTTAAACTCGAACACTGAAGCTTTCTTT. Its translation is CASSLNSNTEAFF.

The rearrangement links TRBV15 to TRBJ1-4, with D unclear. This CDR3 has 17 amino acids. Trimming pared 4 bases from V and 3 bases from J, leaving 18 bases between. Germline V gene sequence: CDR1 LNHNV, CDR2 YYDKDF (reference sequence). The CDR3 nucleotides are TGTGCCACCAGCATCTTCCCTTGGAGGCCGGCTAATGAAAAACTGTTTTTT. Protein product: CATSIFPWRPANEKLFF.

The rearrangement joins TRBV5-6 to TRBJ2-1, with TRBD2 matching 8 bases. Germline V gives CDR1 SGHDT, CDR2 YYEEEE. This CDR3 is 12 amino acids long. J lost 13 bases, V lost 4 bases, and 7 bases had no gene match. CDR3 amino acids: CASSTGTRFQFF. The DNA for the CDR3 is TGTGCCAGCAGCACGGGGACTAGGTTTCAGTTCTTC.

V usage is TRBV5-5 and J usage is TRBJ2-3, with TRBD1 matching over 7 bases. Germline trimming cut 1 base from V and 4 bases from J; bases unmatched to any gene: 6. This CDR3 spans 15 amino acids. Germline CDR1 reads SGHKS; CDR2 reads YYEKEE (reference sequence). CDR3 DNA: TGTGCCAGCAGCTTGACGACAGGGATGGCAGATACGCAGTATTTT. Translation: CASSLTTGMADTQYF.

This chain uses TRBV5-6 with TRBJ1-5; D is possibly TRBD1 (6 bases). CDR3 length: 15 residues. Per the germline V gene, CDR1 is SGHDT and CDR2 is YYEEEE. V was trimmed by 3 bases and J by 3 bases, leaving 13 bases between them. The DNA of the CDR3 is TGTGCCAGCAGCTACGGTGGGACACCCAATCAGCCCCAGCATTTT. It specifies CASSYGGTPNQPQHF.

This clone was detected only a few times. The chain employs TRBV27 and TRBJ2-7, with 7 positions matching TRBD2. The germline V gene has CDR1 MNHEY and CDR2 SMNVEV (reference sequence). V shed 4 bases and J 2 bases; nucleotides not matched to a gene: 5. The CDR3 covers 14 residues. In nucleotides, the CDR3 is TGTGCCAGCAGTTATCAGGGAGGGACCTACGAGCAGTACTTC. As protein: CASSYQGGTYEQYF.

The chain recombines TRBV2 with TRBJ1-2; 7 bases align to TRBD1. J gave up 7 bases and V 6 bases, and 8 bases lay outside the gene matches. The V gene's germline CDR1 is SNHLY and CDR2 FYNNEI. This CDR3 region has 13 residues. CDR3 in amino acids: CASRQGSLGGYTF. DNA of the CDR3: TGTGCCAGCAGACAGGGGAGTCTTGGTGGCTACACCTTC.

This chain connects TRBV3-1 (or the pseudogene TRBV3-2) to TRBJ1-1, with D maybe TRBD1 (5 bases). The CDR3 loop spans 15 amino acids. V lost 3 bases and J lost 0, with 11 bases in between. Germline CDR1 is LGHDT and CDR2 is YNNKEL (reference sequence). This CDR3 is CASSHLTVMNTEAFF. CDR3 sequence (DNA): TGTGCCAGCAGCCACCTGACAGTGATGAACACTGAAGCTTTCTTT.

This clone came up a few times. The gene calls are TRBV19 and TRBJ2-1; 7 bases line up with TRBD1. J was trimmed by 8 bases and V by 5 bases; bases with no gene match: 9. The CDR3 is 14 residues long. Germline CDR1 LNHDA, CDR2 SQIVND (reference sequence). The CDR3 region has the DNA TGTGCCAGTAGTTCCCGGACAGGAGGTGATGAGCAGTTCTTC. It is translated as CASSSRTGGDEQFF.

V and J are TRBV2 and TRBJ2-5, with D tentatively TRBD2 (6 bases). Germline values: CDR1 SNHLY, CDR2 FYNNEI. V lost 7 bases and J 2 bases, leaving 11 bases between the germline ends. This CDR3 is 13 amino acids long. The CDR3 sequence: CASMKEGQETQYF. CDR3 nucleotide sequence: TGTGCCAGCATGAAGGAGGGGCAAGAGACCCAGTACTTC.

The sample holds one count of this clone. This sequence joins TRBV7-2 and TRBJ1-5, with 7 bases that match TRBD1. The ends lost 5 bases at V and 11 bases at J; junction bases unmatched: 9. The CDR3 is 13 residues long. The germline gives CDR1 SGHTA, CDR2 FQGNSA. Here the CDR3 DNA reads TGTGCCAGCAGCCCAGTTTCAGGACAGGCCCAGCATTTT. Residues: CASSPVSGQAQHF. Full variable domain (outside the CDR3, taken from reference TRBV7-2 and TRBJ1-5): GAGVSQSPSNKVTEKGKDVELRCDPISGHTALYWYRQSLGQGLEFLIYFQGNSAPDKSGLPSDRFSAERTGGSVSTLTIQRTQQEDSAVYLCASSPVSGQAQHFGDGTRLSIL.

This rearrangement joins TRBV19 to TRBJ1-2; 8 nucleotides match TRBD1. Germline V CDR1 and CDR2: LNHDA, SQIVND (reference sequence). J gave up 8 bases and V 4 bases, and 6 bases lay outside the gene matches. This CDR3 comprises 13 residues. This CDR3 is CASSKDRVTGYTF. In DNA form, the CDR3 reads TGTGCCAGTAGTAAGGACAGGGTGACGGGCTACACCTTC. Complete variable domain (other parts from reference TRBV19 and TRBJ1-2): DGGITQSPKYLFRKEGQNVTLSCEQNLNHDAMYWYRQDPGQGLRLIYYSQIVNDFQKGDIAEGYSVSREKKESFPLTVTSAQKNPTAFYLCASSKDRVTGYTFGSGTRLTVV.

V and J are TRBV27 and TRBJ1-1; TRBD1 agrees at 8 bases. This CDR3 is built from 15 residues. Looked up from germline, CDR1 is MNHEY and CDR2 is SMNVEV (reference sequence). Trimming at V came to 6 bases and at J to 6 bases, leaving 12 bases not matched to a gene. This chain's CDR3 is CASRPQGAPRAEAFF. CDR3 in DNA: TGTGCCAGCAGACCGCAGGGGGCGCCTAGGGCTGAAGCTTTCTTT.

V usage is TRBV19 and J usage is TRBJ1-6, with a weak D call TRBD1 (5 bases). CDR1 is LNHDA, CDR2 SQIVND, per germline (reference sequence). Trimming removed 3 bases from V and 6 bases from J, with 9 bases in between. The CDR3 consists of 14 residues. CDR3 region: CASSIWGSNSPLHF. The DNA for the CDR3 is TGTGCCAGTAGTATTTGGGGCTCTAATTCACCCCTCCACTTT.